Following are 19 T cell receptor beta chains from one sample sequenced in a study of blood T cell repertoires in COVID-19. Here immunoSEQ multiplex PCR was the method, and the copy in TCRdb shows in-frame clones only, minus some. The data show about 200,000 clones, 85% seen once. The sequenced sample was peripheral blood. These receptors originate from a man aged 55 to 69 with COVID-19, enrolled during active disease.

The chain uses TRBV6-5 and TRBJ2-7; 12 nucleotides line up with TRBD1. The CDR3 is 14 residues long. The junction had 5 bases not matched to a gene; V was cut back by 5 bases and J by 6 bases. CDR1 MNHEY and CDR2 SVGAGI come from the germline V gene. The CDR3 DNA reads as TGTGCCAGCAGTCCCGGGACAGGGGGCATCGAGCAGTACTTC. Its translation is CASSPGTGGIEQYF.

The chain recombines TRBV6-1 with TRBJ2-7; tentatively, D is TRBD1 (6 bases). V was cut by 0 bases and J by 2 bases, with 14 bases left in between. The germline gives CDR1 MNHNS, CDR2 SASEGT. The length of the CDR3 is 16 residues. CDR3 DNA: TGTGCCAGCAGTGAAGCACATGGACAGCAGACCTACGAGCAGTACTTC. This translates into CASSEAHGQQTYEQYF.

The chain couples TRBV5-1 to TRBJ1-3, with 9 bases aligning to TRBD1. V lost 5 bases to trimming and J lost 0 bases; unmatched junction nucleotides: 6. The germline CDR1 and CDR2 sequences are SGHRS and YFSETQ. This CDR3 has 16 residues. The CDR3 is CASSWTGVNSGNTIYF. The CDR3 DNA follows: TGCGCCAGCAGTTGGACAGGGGTGAACTCTGGAAACACCATATATTTT.

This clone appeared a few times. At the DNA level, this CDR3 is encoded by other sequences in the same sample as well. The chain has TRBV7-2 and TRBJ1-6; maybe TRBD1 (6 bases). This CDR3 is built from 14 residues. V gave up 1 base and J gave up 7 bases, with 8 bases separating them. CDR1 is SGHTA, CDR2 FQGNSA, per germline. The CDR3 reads CASSLDRENSPLHF. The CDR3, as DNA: TGTGCCAGCAGCTTAGACAGGGAGAATTCACCCCTCCACTTT.

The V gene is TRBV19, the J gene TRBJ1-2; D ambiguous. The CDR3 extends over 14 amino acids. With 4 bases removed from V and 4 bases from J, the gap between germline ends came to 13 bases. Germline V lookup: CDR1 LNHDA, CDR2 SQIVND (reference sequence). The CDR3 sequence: CASSTNAGLYGYTF. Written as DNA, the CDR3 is TGTGCCAGTAGTACTAATGCAGGACTCTATGGCTACACCTTC.

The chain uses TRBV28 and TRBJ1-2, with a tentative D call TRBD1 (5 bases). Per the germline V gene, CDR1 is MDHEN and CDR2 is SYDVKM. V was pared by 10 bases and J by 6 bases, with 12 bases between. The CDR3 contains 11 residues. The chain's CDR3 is CAIGLRDGYTF. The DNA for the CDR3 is TGTGCCATAGGGCTCAGGGATGGCTACACCTTC.

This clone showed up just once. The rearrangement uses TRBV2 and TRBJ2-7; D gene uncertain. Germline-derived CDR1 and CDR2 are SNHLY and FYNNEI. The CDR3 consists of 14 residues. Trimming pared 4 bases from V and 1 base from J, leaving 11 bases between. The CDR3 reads CASSASTMSYEQYF. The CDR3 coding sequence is TGTGCCAGCAGTGCGTCCACAATGTCCTACGAGCAGTACTTC.

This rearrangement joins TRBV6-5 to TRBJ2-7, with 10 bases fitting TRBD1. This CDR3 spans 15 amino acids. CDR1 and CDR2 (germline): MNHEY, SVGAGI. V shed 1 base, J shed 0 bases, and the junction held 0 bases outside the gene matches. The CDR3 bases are TGTGCCAGCAGTTACTGGACAGGGGGCTCCTACGAGCAGTACTTC. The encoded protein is CASSYWTGGSYEQYF.

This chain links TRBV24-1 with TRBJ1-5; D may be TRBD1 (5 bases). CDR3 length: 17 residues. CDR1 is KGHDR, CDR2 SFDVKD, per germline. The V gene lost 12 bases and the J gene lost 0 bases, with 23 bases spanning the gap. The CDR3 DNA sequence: TGTGCCTCGAGAGGACGGGGGGGAGATTATAGCAATCAGCCCCAGCATTTT. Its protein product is CASRGRGGDYSNQPQHF.

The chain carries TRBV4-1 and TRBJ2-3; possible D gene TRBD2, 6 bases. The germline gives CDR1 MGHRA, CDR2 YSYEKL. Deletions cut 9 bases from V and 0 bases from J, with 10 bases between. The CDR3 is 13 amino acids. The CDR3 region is CASGGPSTDTQYF. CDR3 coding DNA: TGCGCCAGTGGAGGGCCGAGCACAGATACGCAGTATTTT.

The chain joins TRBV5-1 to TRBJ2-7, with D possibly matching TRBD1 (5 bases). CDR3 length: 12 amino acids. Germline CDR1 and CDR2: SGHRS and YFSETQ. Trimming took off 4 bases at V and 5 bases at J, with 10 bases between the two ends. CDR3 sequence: CASSTQGDEQYF. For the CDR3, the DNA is TGCGCCAGCAGCACCCAGGGTGACGAGCAGTACTTC.

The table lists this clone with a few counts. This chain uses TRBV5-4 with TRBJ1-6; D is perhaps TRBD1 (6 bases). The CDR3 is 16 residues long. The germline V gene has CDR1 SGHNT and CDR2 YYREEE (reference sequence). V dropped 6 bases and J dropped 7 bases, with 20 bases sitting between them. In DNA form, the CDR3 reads TGTGCCAGCACACCCGACCCCAGGGGTGGGAATTCACCCCTCCACTTT. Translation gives CASTPDPRGGNSPLHF.

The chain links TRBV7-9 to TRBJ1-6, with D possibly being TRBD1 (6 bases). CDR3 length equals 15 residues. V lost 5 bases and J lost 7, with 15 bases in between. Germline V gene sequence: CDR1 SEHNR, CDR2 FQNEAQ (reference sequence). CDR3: CASSLIQGGNSPLHF. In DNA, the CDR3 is TGTGCCAGCAGCCTCATACAGGGTGGGAATTCACCCCTCCACTTT.

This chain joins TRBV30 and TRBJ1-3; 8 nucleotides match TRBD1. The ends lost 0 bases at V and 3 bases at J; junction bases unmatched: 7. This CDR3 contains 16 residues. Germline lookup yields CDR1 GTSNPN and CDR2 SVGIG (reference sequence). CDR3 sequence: CAWSVPQGARGNTIYF. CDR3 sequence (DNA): TGTGCCTGGAGTGTACCCCAGGGGGCGCGTGGAAACACCATATATTTT.

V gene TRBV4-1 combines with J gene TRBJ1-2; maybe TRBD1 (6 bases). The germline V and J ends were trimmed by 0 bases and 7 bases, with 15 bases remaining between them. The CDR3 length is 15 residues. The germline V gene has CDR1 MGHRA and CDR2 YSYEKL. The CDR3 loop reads CASSQEAGALGGYTF. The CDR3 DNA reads TGCGCCAGCAGCCAAGAGGCGGGGGCGCTTGGTGGCTACACCTTC.

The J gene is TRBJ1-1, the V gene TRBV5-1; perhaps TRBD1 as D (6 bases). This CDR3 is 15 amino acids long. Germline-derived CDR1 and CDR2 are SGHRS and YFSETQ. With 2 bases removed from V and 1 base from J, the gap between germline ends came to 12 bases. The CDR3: CASSFDPGQNTEAFF. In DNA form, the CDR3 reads TGCGCCAGCAGCTTTGATCCGGGACAGAACACTGAAGCTTTCTTT.

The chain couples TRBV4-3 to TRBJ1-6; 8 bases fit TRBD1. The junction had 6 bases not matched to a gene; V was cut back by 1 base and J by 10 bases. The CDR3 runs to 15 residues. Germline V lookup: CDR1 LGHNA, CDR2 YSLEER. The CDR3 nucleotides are TGCGCCAGCAGCCAAGGGACAGGGTTTGGCTCACCCCTCCACTTT. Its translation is CASSQGTGFGSPLHF.

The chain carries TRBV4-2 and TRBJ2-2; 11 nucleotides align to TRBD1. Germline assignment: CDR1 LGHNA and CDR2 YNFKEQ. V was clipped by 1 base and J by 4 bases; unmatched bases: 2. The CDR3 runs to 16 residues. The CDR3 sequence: CASSQVGTGGTGELFF. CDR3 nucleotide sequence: TGTGCCAGCAGCCAAGTTGGGACAGGGGGCACCGGGGAGCTGTTTTTT.

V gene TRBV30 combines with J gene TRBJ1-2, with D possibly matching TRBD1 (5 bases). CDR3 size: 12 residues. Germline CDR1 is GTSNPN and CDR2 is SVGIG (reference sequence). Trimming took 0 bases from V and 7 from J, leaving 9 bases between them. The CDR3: CAWSVQAAGYTF. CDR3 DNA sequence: TGTGCCTGGAGTGTACAGGCGGCTGGCTACACCTTC.